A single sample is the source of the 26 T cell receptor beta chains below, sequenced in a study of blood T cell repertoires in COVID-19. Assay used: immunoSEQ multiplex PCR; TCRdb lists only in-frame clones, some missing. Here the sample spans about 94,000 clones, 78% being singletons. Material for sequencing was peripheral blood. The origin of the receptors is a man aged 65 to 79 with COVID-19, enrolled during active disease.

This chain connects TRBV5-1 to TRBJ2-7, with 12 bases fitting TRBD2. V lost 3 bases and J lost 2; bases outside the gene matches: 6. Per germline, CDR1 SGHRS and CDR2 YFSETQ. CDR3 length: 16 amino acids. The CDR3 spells CASSSGLAGGAYEQYF. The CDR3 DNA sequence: TGCGCCAGCAGCTCGGGACTAGCGGGCGGGGCCTACGAGCAGTACTTC.

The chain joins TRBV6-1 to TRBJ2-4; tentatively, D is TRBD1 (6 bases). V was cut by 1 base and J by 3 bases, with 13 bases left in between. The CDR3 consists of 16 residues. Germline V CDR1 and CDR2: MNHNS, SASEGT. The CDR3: CASSEEFTGNKNIQYF. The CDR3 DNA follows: TGTGCCAGCAGTGAAGAGTTCACAGGGAACAAAAACATTCAGTACTTC.

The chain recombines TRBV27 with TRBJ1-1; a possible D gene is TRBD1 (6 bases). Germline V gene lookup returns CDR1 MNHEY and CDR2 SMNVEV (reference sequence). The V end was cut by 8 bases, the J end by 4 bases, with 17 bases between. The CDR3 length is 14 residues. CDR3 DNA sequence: TGTGCCAGCCTCCCTTATCGAGGGGGCACTGAAGCTTTCTTT. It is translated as CASLPYRGGTEAFF.

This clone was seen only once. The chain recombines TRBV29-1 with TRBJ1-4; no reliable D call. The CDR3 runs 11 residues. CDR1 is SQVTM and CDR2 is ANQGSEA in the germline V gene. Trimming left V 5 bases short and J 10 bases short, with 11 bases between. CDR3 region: CSVQRGGKLFF. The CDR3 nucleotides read TGCAGCGTTCAAAGAGGAGGAAAACTGTTTTTT.

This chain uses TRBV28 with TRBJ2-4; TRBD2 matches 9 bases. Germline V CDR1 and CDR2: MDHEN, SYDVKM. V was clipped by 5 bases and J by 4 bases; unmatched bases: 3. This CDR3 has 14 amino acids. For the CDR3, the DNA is TGTGCCAGCAGTCCCCTAGCGGGGAAAAACATTCAGTACTTC. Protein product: CASSPLAGKNIQYF.

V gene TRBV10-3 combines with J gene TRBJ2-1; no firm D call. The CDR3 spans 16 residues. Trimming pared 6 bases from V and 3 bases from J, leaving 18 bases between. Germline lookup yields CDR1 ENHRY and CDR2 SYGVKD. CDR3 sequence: CAIRPSDGYRYNEQFF. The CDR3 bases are TGTGCCATCAGACCTAGTGATGGTTATCGCTACAATGAGCAGTTCTTC.

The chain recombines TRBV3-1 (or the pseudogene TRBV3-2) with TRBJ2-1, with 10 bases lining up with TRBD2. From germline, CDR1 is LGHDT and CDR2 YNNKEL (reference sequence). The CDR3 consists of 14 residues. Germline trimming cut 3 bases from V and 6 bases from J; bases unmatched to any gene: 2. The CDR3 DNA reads TGTGCCAGCAGCCATTCTAGCGGGAGCAATGAGCAGTTCTTC. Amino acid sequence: CASSHSSGSNEQFF.

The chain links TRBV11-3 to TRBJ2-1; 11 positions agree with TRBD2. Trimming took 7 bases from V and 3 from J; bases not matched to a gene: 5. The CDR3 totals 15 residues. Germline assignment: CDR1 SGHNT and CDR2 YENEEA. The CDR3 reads CASTPLAGVYNEQFF. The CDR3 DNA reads TGTGCCAGCACCCCACTAGCGGGGGTCTACAATGAGCAGTTCTTC.

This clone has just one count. The CDR3 region is CASSLRGDWTDTQYF. CDR3 sequence (DNA): TGTGCCAGCAGTTTAAGGGGTGACTGGACAGATACGCAGTATTTT. V and J are TRBV27 and TRBJ2-3, with D possibly being TRBD1 (5 bases). Looked up from germline, CDR1 is MNHEY and CDR2 is SMNVEV (reference sequence). Deletions cut 2 bases from V and 3 bases from J, with 12 bases between. There are 15 residues in the CDR3.

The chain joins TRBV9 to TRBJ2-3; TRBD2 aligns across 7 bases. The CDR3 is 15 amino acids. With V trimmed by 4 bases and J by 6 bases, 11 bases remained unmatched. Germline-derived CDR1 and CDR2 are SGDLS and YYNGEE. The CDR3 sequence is CASSLTSDRADTQYF. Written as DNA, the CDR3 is TGTGCCAGCAGCCTTACTAGCGATAGGGCCGATACGCAGTATTTT.

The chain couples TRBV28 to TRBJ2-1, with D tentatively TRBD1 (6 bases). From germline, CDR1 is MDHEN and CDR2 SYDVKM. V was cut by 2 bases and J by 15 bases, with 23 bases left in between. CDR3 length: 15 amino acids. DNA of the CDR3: TGTGCCAGCAGTTTACCCCACCTCCCAGGGGCGGGTGCGTTCTTC. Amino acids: CASSLPHLPGAGAFF. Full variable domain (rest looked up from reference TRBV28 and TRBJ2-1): DVKVTQSSRYLVKRTGEKVFLECVQDMDHENMFWYRQDPGLGLRLIYFSYDVKMKEKGDIPEGYSVSREKKERFSLILESASTNQTSMYLCASSLPHLPGAGAFFGPGTRLTVL.

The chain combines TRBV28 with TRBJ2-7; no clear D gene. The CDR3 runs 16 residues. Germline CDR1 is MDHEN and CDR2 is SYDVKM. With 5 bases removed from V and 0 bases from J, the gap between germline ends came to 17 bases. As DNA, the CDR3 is TGTGCCAGCAGTCCTCCGGGTTTTACGAGCTCCTACGAGCAGTACTTC. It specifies CASSPPGFTSSYEQYF.

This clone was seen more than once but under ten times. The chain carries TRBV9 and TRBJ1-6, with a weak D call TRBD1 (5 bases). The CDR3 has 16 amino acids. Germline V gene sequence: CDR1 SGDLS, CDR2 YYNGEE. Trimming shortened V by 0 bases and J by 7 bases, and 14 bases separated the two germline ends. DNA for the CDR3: TGTGCCAGCAGCGTAGGGCGGGGGGTCAGAAATTCACCCCTCCACTTT. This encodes CASSVGRGVRNSPLHF.

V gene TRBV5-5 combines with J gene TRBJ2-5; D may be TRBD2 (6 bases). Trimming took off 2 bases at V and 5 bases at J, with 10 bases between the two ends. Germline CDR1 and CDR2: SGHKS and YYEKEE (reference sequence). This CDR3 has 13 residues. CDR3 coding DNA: TGTGCCAGCAGCTTCGGTAGCGGTGAGACCCAGTACTTC. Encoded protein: CASSFGSGETQYF.

CDR3 sequence reads: CASSIGHGVYEQYF. Here the CDR3 DNA reads TGTGCCAGTAGTATAGGCCACGGAGTCTACGAGCAGTACTTC. The chain links TRBV19 to TRBJ2-7; D gene ambiguous. V was trimmed by 1 base and J by 3 bases, leaving 10 bases between them. The germline CDR1 and CDR2 sequences are LNHDA and SQIVND (reference sequence). This CDR3 is built from 14 residues.

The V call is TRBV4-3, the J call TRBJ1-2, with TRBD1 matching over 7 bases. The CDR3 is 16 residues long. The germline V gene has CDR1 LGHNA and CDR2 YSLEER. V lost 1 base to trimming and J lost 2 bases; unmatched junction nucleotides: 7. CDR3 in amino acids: CASSQATGRRNYGYTF. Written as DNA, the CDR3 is TGCGCCAGCAGCCAAGCGACAGGGCGAAGGAACTATGGCTACACCTTC.

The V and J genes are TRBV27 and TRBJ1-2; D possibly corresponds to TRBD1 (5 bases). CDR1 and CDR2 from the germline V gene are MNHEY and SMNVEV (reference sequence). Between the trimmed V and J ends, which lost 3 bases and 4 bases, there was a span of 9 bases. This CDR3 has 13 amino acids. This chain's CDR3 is CASSFTQGYGYTF. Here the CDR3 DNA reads TGTGCCAGCAGTTTTACCCAGGGCTATGGCTACACCTTC.

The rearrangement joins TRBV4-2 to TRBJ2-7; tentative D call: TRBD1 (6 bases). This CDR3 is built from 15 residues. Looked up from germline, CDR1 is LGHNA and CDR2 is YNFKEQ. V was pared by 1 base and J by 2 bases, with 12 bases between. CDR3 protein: CASSQVSGQTYEQYF. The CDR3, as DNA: TGTGCCAGCAGCCAAGTATCCGGACAGACCTACGAGCAGTACTTC.

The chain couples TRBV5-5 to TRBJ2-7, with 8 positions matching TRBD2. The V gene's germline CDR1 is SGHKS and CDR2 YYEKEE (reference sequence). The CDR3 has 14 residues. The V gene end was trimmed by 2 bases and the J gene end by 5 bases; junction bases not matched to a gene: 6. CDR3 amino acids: CASSFSGSMNEQYF. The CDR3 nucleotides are TGTGCCAGCAGCTTCAGCGGGAGTATGAACGAGCAGTACTTC.

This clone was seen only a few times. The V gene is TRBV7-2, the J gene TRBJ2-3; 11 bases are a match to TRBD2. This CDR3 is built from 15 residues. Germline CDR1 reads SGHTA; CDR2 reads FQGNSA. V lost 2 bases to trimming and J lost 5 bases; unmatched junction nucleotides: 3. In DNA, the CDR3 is TGTGCCAGCAGCTTAACTAGCGGGAGAGTAGATACGCAGTATTTT. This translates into CASSLTSGRVDTQYF.

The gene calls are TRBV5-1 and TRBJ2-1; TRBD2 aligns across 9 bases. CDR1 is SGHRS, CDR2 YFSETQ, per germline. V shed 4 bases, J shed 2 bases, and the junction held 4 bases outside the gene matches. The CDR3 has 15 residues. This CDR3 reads CASSPSGDTYNEQFF. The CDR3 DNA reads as TGCGCCAGCAGCCCTAGCGGGGATACCTACAATGAGCAGTTCTTC.

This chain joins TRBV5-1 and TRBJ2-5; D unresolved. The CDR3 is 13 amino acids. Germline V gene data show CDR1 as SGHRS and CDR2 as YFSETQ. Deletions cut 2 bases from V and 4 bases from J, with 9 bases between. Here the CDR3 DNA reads TGCGCCAGCAGCTTAAGCGACGTAGAGACCCAGTACTTC. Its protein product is CASSLSDVETQYF.

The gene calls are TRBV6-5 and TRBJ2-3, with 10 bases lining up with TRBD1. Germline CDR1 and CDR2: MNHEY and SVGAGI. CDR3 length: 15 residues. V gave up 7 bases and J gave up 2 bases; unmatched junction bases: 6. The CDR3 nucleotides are TGTGCCAGCACGCGAGGGACAGGGGTCACAGATACGCAGTATTTT. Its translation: CASTRGTGVTDTQYF.

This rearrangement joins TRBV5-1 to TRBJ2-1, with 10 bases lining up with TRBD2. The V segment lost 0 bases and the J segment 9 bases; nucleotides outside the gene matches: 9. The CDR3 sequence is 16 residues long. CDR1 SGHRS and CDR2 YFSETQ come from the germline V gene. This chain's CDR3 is CASSLGASGRRSEQFF. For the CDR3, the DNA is TGCGCCAGCAGCTTGGGGGCTAGCGGGAGACGAAGTGAGCAGTTCTTC.

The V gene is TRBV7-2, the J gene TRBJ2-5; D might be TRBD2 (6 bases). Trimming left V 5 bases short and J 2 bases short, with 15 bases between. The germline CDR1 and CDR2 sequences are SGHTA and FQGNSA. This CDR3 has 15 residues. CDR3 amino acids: CASSPVRGWQETQYF. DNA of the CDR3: TGTGCCAGCAGCCCCGTTCGGGGGTGGCAAGAGACCCAGTACTTC.

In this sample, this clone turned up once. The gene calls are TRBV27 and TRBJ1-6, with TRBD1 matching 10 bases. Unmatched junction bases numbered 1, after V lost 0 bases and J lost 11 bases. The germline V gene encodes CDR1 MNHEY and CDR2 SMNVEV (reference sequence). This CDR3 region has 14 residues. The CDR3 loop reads CASSLSGTGAPLHF. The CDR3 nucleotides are TGTGCCAGCAGTTTATCGGGGACAGGGGCACCCCTCCACTTT.